This T cell receptor beta chain was captured by sequencing in a study of T cell clonotyping in hematopoietic cell transplantation. Clones were read by immunoSEQ multiplex PCR, and TCRdb kept only the in-frame ones, dropping some. The sample lists around 15,000 clones, 80% to 95% occurring once. Regarding the study as a whole: Graft donor and pretransplant recipient Inverse Simpson Index values predicted broader posttransplant TCR diversity. After transplant, recipient diversity fell while pathologically expanded clonotypes grew through day 180. CD4 and CD8 repertoire contributions could not be separated without sorting.

As for this clone: Its specificity is unknown.

CDR1 is SGHAT and CDR2 is FQNNGV in the germline V gene. This CDR3 has 16 residues. Unmatched junction bases numbered 9, after V lost 5 bases and J lost 2 bases. The chain employs TRBV11-2 and TRBJ2-5, with TRBD2 identical over 9 bases. The sequencing input was peripheral blood mononuclear cells. This TCR came from a man aged 35-49 years in good health. Some clones in this sample may be carry-over from other donors' samples. As DNA, the CDR3 is TGTGCCAGCAGCCCGGTAGCGGGAGCGGGACAAGAGACCCAGTACTTC. Its translation is CASSPVAGAGQETQYF.